There are many counts of the clone carrying this TCR beta chain. Its antigen is currently unknown. In building TCR beta libraries, iRepertoire HTBI primers were used together with Arm-PCR of CDR3 regions. TCRdb re-called the multiplex PCR reads through MiXCR, storing one row per CDR3 protein. The sample shows a few hundred thousand distinct CDR3 sequences, roughly a fifth of them seen only once. The source of the sample is a study of regulatory T cells in long-lasting Graves disease. The wider study: Over-5-year antithyroid drug use with positive TSH receptor antibodies defined persistent Graves' disease in the study.

The time point denotes: persistent/refractory GD, antithyroid drugs over 5 years with positive TRAb. PBMC RNA was the source of the TCR library. The CDR3 extends over 12 amino acids. Per the germline V gene, CDR1 is DFQATT and CDR2 is SNEGSKA (reference sequence). After removal of 5 bases from V and 3 bases from J, the junction contained 2 bases not matched to a gene. General study results and limits: There was favoring of TRBV28, TRBJ1-2 and TRBJ2-5 in persistent disease.

The chain uses TRBV20-1 and TRBJ2-5, with TRBD1 identical over 8 bases. The TCR originated in a female donor with Graves disease. The sequences come from peripheral blood mononuclear cells (PBMCs), collected when the disease was refractory, from a patient treated with antithyroid drugs. In DNA form, the CDR3 reads TGCAGTGCTTTGACAGGGGAAGAGACCCAGTACTTC. Translation gives CSALTGEETQYF.